This T cell receptor beta chain was captured by sequencing in a study of early T cells in non-severe SARS-CoV-2 infection (dated by TCRdb to 2020 to 2023). Broadly, across the study: Because TCR sequencing was done on bulk RNA from unsorted whole blood, the alpha and beta chains could not be paired.

Libraries were built with 5' RACE. Sequenced using a NextSeq 500. To correct for sequencing error and PCR bias, the TCR library protocol tagged individual cDNA molecules with unique molecular identifiers. Both TCR alpha and beta chains were sequenced, and tight co-correlation was observed between alpha and beta sequence abundances in each sample. On the authors' methods: Decombinator V4 was used to annotate TCR sequences for V gene, J gene and CDR3. TCRs were defined as expanded if a significant change between any two time points was detected under a Poisson model with p below 0.0001. TCR abundances were normalised to the total number of TCRs sequenced per sample and expressed as counts per million. MAIT TCRs were defined by TRAV1-2 paired with TRAJ12, TRAJ20 or TRAJ33, and iNKT TCRs by TRAV10 paired with TRAJ18. VDJdb, accessed 1 November 2021, was searched for CMV, EBV and SARS-CoV-2 annotated TCRs, with TCRs annotated for multiple antigens excluded. Using fastp at Q25 and MiXCR, TCRdb reprocessed the public reads and kept productive beta chains. Merged by CDR3 protein, the rows form single entries marked with the most common genes and DNA. The V and J calls follow TCRdb's processing rather than the paper's. The sample table holds about 83,000 distinct CDR3 sequences, of which around 12% were seen once. The top ten hold around 7% of the sample.

This was a case-control study nested in a cohort of healthcare workers in London, UK, who had nasopharyngeal swab PCR tests and blood samples taken every week. Between 23 and 31 March 2020, the week of the UK lockdown, healthcare workers were enrolled and then followed up weekly for as long as 16 weeks. The study at large found these results: Matching against VDJdb was skewed toward anti-spike CD8 responses, likely underestimated virus-specific expansions, and missed private and CD4 specificities.

Trimming takes 6 bases from V and 8 bases from J, and the germline ends sit 16 bases apart. There are 13 amino acids in the CDR3, from cysteine to phenylalanine inclusive. The sequence is cut down to CDR3 DNA, 39 bases in frame from base 1. According to the germline V gene, CDR1 reads MDHEN and CDR2 reads SYDVKM. The sample holds many counts of this clonotype. The antigen it recognizes is unknown. There are no base qualities to consult, and no much larger clone falls within one base. Source material: whole blood. In this chain, TRBV28 is recombined with TRBJ1-2; the D gene is not confidently resolved. The TCR sequence derives from an adult who was a healthcare worker with PCR-confirmed SARS-CoV-2 infection or an uninfected control (not recorded which). The DNA reads as follows: TGTGCCAGCAGAGTGGGCTCTCCCTTCGGCTACACCTTC. It specifies CASRVGSPFGYTF.